These T cell receptor beta chains were read from a single sample in a study of T cells in Graves' hyperthyroidism and ophthalmopathy. TCRdb reprocessed the multiplex PCR reads via MiXCR and lists one record per CDR3 protein. Of 150,000 or so distinct CDR3 sequences listed, 9.4% are singletons. The sequencing sample was made of blood. The source is a young woman with Graves' hyperthyroidism that later progressed to Graves' ophthalmopathy. The CDR3 runs from the conserved cysteine through the conserved F or W. D genes are given only for firm matches. The listing skips clone size in some rows; elsewhere it reads once, few, many or a size class.

>TRBV11-2|-|many|TRBJ2-7
TGTGCCAGCCAGGGAGCGGCAGGGCCAGTGCGGGGATCCTCCTACGAGCAGTACTTC
CASQGAAGPVRGSSYEQYF
>TRBV7-9|-|many|TRBJ2-7
TGTGCCAGCAGCCCCCAAGAGGCCCGGGACGAGCAGTACTTC
CASSPQEARDEQYF
>TRBV7-9|-|-|TRBJ1-2
TGTGCCAGCAGCGACGGATGGTATGGCTACACCTTC
CASSDGWYGYTF
>TRBV2|-|-|TRBJ2-7
TGTGCCAGCAGTGATTTGGTGGGCCAAAACCCCTACGAGCAGTACTTC
CASSDLVGQNPYEQYF
>TRBV28|TRBD1|many|TRBJ1-2
TGTGCCAGCAGTTTATCCCAGACAGGGGAGGGCGGCTACACCTTC
CASSLSQTGEGGYTF
>TRBV20-1|TRBD2|many|TRBJ2-1
TGCAGTGCTAGTGGGGGGGACTTGTTCTTC
CSASGGDLFF
>TRBV14|-|many|TRBJ2-5
TGTGCCAGCAGCCAGTTGGGGGGAGAGACCCAGTACTTC
CASSQLGGETQYF
>TRBV5-8|-|many|TRBJ2-1
TGTGCCAGCAGCTTGGGCAGGGGCGACGACAATGAGCAGTTCTTC
CASSLGRGDDNEQFF
>TRBV6-4|-|many|TRBJ1-2
TGTGCCAGCAGTGCCTCCCCGGGGAGTTATGGCTACACCTTC
CASSASPGSYGYTF
>TRBV2|-|many|TRBJ2-3
TGTGCCAGCAGCGTGGACTTTTCTAGCACAGATACGCAGTATTTT
CASSVDFSSTDTQYF
>TRBV6-1|TRBD1|many|TRBJ2-1
TGTGCCAGCAGCGGGACAGAGTACAATGAGCAGTTCTTC
CASSGTEYNEQFF
>TRBV29-1|-|many|TRBJ2-2
TGCAGCGTTAGTAAGGCAGGGAACACCGGGGAGCTGTTTTTT
CSVSKAGNTGELFF
>TRBV7-2|TRBD2|many|TRBJ2-1
TGTGCCAGCAGCTTAGTCACGCGGGGGGGCAATGAGCAGTTCTTC
CASSLVTRGGNEQFF
>TRBV10-3|-|many|TRBJ1-4
TGTGCCATCAGTGAACGGGATGAAAAACTGTTTTTT
CAISERDEKLFF
>TRBV20-1|-|-|TRBJ1-6
TGCAGTGCAGGGACAACCCAGGGGAATTCACCCCTCCACTTT
CSAGTTQGNSPLHF
>TRBV27|TRBD1|-|TRBJ1-4
TGTGCCACAACGGGACAGGGGTCCGAAAAACTGTTTTTT
CATTGQGSEKLFF
>TRBV12-3/TRBV12-4|-|-|TRBJ2-2
TGTGCCAGCAGTTTCAGGGGCAGGAGCACCGGGGAGCTGTTTTTT
CASSFRGRSTGELFF
>TRBV2|TRBD1|-|TRBJ1-1
TGTGCCAGCATTCGAGGCCCTCCAGGGGGGGGCACTGAAGCTTTCTTT
CASIRGPPGGGTEAFF
>TRBV5-1|-|few|TRBJ1-1
TGCGCCAGCAGCCCTGTTGTGGGGTATACTGAAGCTTTCTTT
CASSPVVGYTEAFF
>TRBV28|-|many|TRBJ2-7
TGTGCCAGCACCTATTCCTACGAGCAGTACTTC
CASTYSYEQYF
>TRBV20-1|-|many|TRBJ2-1
TGCAGTGCCAAACCGGGTGGGTATGAGCAGTTCTTC
CSAKPGGYEQFF
>TRBV4-2|TRBD1|few|TRBJ1-5
TGTGCCAGCAGCCAAGATCCGGACAGGAGCAATCAGCCCCAGCATTTT
CASSQDPDRSNQPQHF
>TRBV12-3/TRBV12-4|TRBD1|-|TRBJ1-1
TGTGCCAGCAGTTTACTGACAGGGCGTACTGAAGCTTTCTTT
CASSLLTGRTEAFF
>TRBV30|-|many|TRBJ2-6
TGTGCCTGGAGTCGACTGGGGGTCCCAAGCTCTGGGGCCAACGTCCTGACTTTC
CAWSRLGVPSSGANVLTF
>TRBV5-1|-|many|TRBJ1-1
TGCGCCAGCAGCTTGGCAGGGTATGGGAGGACTGAAGCTTTCTTT
CASSLAGYGRTEAFF
>TRBV15|-|many|TRBJ1-2
TGTGCCACCAGCAGGCCCCACGGGGTTAACTATGGCTACACCTTC
CATSRPHGVNYGYTF
>TRBV6-5|-|many|TRBJ1-6
TGTGCCAGCAGTTATGAGGGAACCTATAATTCACCCCTCCACTTT
CASSYEGTYNSPLHF
>TRBV28|TRBD1|few|TRBJ1-6
TGTGCCAGCCTTCCCCCCGCGGGACAGGGGAATTCACCCCTCCACTTT
CASLPPAGQGNSPLHF
>TRBV9|-|many|TRBJ2-5
TGTGCCAGCAGCGTAATCGGGGGAAAGGGAGAGACCCAGTACTTC
CASSVIGGKGETQYF
>TRBV20-1|-|many|TRBJ2-7
TGCAGTGCTAGAGTCGGGAGTTCCTACGAGCAGTACTTC
CSARVGSSYEQYF
>TRBV4-2|-|-|TRBJ2-7
TGTGCCAGCAGCGATTTTGGGCGGGACGGATACTCCTACGAGCAGTACTTC
CASSDFGRDGYSYEQYF
>TRBV5-4|-|-|TRBJ2-1
TGTGCCAGCAGCTGGGAGACTGACAGCTCCTACAATGAGCAGTTCTTC
CASSWETDSSYNEQFF
>TRBV7-2|-|many|TRBJ2-7
TGTGCCAGCAGCGGGGGCTCTTCCTACGAGCAGTACTTC
CASSGGSSYEQYF
>TRBV7-2|-|many|TRBJ2-7
TGTGCCAGCAGCTTAGGTGCGGGACGCCCCCTCTCCTACGAGCAGTACTTC
CASSLGAGRPLSYEQYF
>TRBV6-1|TRBD1|many|TRBJ1-2
TGTGCCAGCAGACGCGGACAGGCTGGGGGCTACACCTTC
CASRRGQAGGYTF
>TRBV30|-|-|TRBJ1-2
TGTGCCTGGAGTGTACATCTGACCTACTATGGCTACACCTTC
CAWSVHLTYYGYTF
>TRBV7-6|-|many|TRBJ1-6
TGTGCCAGCAGCTTGGGAGGGAATTCACCCCTCCACTTT
CASSLGGNSPLHF
>TRBV5-8|-|many|TRBJ1-6
TGTGCCAGCAGCTTGTCCTCGATGAGCTCCTATAATTCACCCCTCCACTTT
CASSLSSMSSYNSPLHF
>TRBV5-5|-|many|TRBJ1-1
TGTGCCAGCAGCCAGGGCCGGGCAGGCACTCTATCCGAAGCTTTCTTT
CASSQGRAGTLSEAFF
>TRBV6-1|-|many|TRBJ1-6
TGTGCCAGCAGTCAAACAGGGTCAACCTCCCACTTT
CASSQTGSTSHF
>TRBV7-2|TRBD2|many|TRBJ2-5
TGTGCCAGCAGCGTAACTAGCGGGAACGTATTGGAGACCCAGTACTTC
CASSVTSGNVLETQYF